The clone carrying this T cell receptor beta chain was counted ten times or more. Its target is unknown. CDR3 length: 17 residues. CDR1 and CDR2 from the germline V gene are KGHDR and SFDVKD. Trimming took 0 bases from V and 0 from J, leaving 11 bases between them. The library targeted TCRbeta and was prepared with unique molecular identifiers. A single record per CDR3 protein comes from TCRdb applying MiXCR to the PCR reads. Of approximately 520,000 distinct CDR3 sequences in the sample, approximately 10% were seen once. This record comes from a study of T-cell reconstitution after alpha-beta-depleted transplantation in children. General study results and limits: Reported findings indicate that, about two months after transplant, alpha-beta T cells came from several hundred expanded clones, which were derived from non-depleted graft cells.

This sequence originates from a female patient aged 2-9 years who had a stem cell transplant for aplastic anemia, so the T cells may come from the graft donor. V is TRBV24-1 and J is TRBJ1-3; D uncertain. Sequencing used PBMCs, mostly from graft donor cells, obtained 180 days after TCRalphabeta/CD19-depleted stem cell transplant. DNA for the CDR3: TGTGCCACCAGTGATTTGAGTGGGGAACTCTCTGGAAACACCATATATTTT. It codes for CATSDLSGELSGNTIYF.